These 7 T cell receptor beta chains were sequenced from one sample in a study of T cells in localized non-small cell lung cancer. Here immunoSEQ multiplex PCR was the method, and the copy in TCRdb shows in-frame clones only, minus some. The sample has 1,200 to 1,500 clones; under 30% are singletons. Material: lung tumor tissue, obtained before any cancer treatment. These receptor sequences come from an older male donor with stage I squamous cell lung carcinoma.

As to this clone: The observed sequence ends 1 residue before the CDR3 terminus, with the missing tail filled in from the germline J gene. This sequence joins TRBV10-3 and TRBJ1-1; D unresolved. The germline V gene encodes CDR1 ENHRY and CDR2 SYGVKD. The CDR3 is 12 amino acids. The V end lost 2 bases, the J end lost 3 bases, and 4 bases lay between the germline ends. CDR3 sequence reads: CAISEAYTEAFF. CDR3 DNA (partial): TGTGCCATCAGTGAGGCTTACACTGAAGCTTTC.

This chain joins TRBV30 and TRBJ2-7; D unresolved. Germline V gene data show CDR1 as GTSNPN and CDR2 as SVGIG (reference sequence). Between the trimmed V and J ends, which lost 1 base and 3 bases, there was a span of 7 bases. The length of the CDR3 is 12 residues. CDR3 amino acids: CAWSGLSYEQYF. CDR3 in DNA: TGTGCCTGGAGTGGGCTGAGCTACGAGCAGTACTTC. Complete variable domain (other parts from reference TRBV30 and TRBJ2-7): SQTIHQWPATLVQPVGSPLSLECTVEGTSNPNLYWYRQAAGRGLQLLFYSVGIGQISSEVPQNLSASRPQDRQFILSSKKLLLSDSGFYLCAWSGLSYEQYFGPGTRLTVT.

The rearrangement uses TRBV30 and TRBJ1-2; tentative D call: TRBD1 (5 bases). V was pared by 2 bases and J by 4 bases, with 11 bases between. Germline V gives CDR1 GTSNPN, CDR2 SVGIG (reference sequence). This CDR3 spans 13 amino acids. The CDR3, as DNA: TGTGCCTGGAGTTCCAGGGTGGTCTATGGCTACACCTTC. This sequence encodes CAWSSRVVYGYTF.

V and J are TRBV5-1 and TRBJ2-2; 11 bases map to TRBD1. This CDR3 has 17 amino acids. J was trimmed by 5 bases and V by 4 bases; bases with no gene match: 10. Per the germline V gene, CDR1 is SGHRS and CDR2 is YFSETQ. The CDR3 here is CASSTGWTGGWTGELFF. The CDR3 nucleotides are TGCGCCAGCAGCACCGGATGGACAGGGGGCTGGACCGGGGAGCTGTTTTTT.

CDR3 region: CAITDNSGANVLTF. The CDR3 nucleotides read TGTGCCATCACCGATAACTCTGGGGCCAACGTCCTGACTTTC. V is TRBV6-8 and J is TRBJ2-6; D remains ambiguous. CDR3 length: 14 residues. The V end was cut by 10 bases, the J end by 0 bases, with 10 bases between. Looked up from germline, CDR1 is MNHGY and CDR2 is SAAAGT.

This clone was counted a few times. This chain connects TRBV6-8 to TRBJ2-2; TRBD1 is a possible D gene (7 bases). CDR1 is MNHGY and CDR2 is SAAAGT in the germline V gene. The CDR3 is 13 amino acids. Trimming removed 5 bases at V and 7 bases at J, with 11 bases between. The CDR3 spells CASSDREDGELFF. The CDR3 nucleotides are TGTGCCAGCAGTGACAGGGAGGACGGGGAGCTGTTTTTT.

This clone was seen only a few times. The chain recombines TRBV9 with TRBJ1-6, with 8 bases that match TRBD1. Germline V gives CDR1 SGDLS, CDR2 YYNGEE. The V gene end was trimmed by 3 bases and the J gene end by 8 bases; junction bases not matched to a gene: 10. The CDR3 runs to 16 residues. The DNA of the CDR3 is TGTGCCAGCAGCGCCCCTGAGGACAGGGTTGATTCACCCCTCCACTTT. This encodes CASSAPEDRVDSPLHF.